The 15 T cell receptor beta chains listed next were all sequenced from one sample in a study of early T cells in non-severe SARS-CoV-2 infection. A single record per CDR3 protein comes from TCRdb applying MiXCR to the 5' RACE reads. The sample holds some 67,000 distinct CDR3 sequences, around 15% seen once. Sequencing was done on a sample of whole blood. The receptor set was obtained from an adult who was a healthcare worker with PCR-confirmed SARS-CoV-2 infection or an uninfected control (not recorded which).

This sequence joins TRBV6-1 and TRBJ1-3; no reliable D call. Between the trimmed V and J ends, which lost 6 bases and 0 bases, there was a span of 12 bases. This CDR3 is built from 15 residues. Germline CDR1 and CDR2: MNHNS and SASEGT. The CDR3 DNA reads TGTGCCAGCAGCGCCGGCGGCCACTCTGGAAACACCATATATTTT. It encodes CASSAGGHSGNTIYF.

This clonotype was picked up many times. The chain has TRBV27 and TRBJ2-1; TRBD1 matches 7 bases. This CDR3 comprises 12 residues. Germline V gene data show CDR1 as MNHEY and CDR2 as SMNVEV (reference sequence). Germline trimming cut 6 bases from V and 9 bases from J; bases unmatched to any gene: 5. The CDR3 here is CASRQTGSEQFF. CDR3 in DNA: TGTGCCAGCAGACAGACAGGGAGTGAGCAGTTCTTC.

This chain uses TRBV3-1 with TRBJ1-5; the D is unclear. Germline CDR1 is LGHDT and CDR2 is YNNKEL (reference sequence). V dropped 0 bases and J dropped 1 base, with 7 bases sitting between them. The CDR3 consists of 15 residues. The CDR3 region is CASSQDLTSNQPQHF. CDR3 coding DNA: TGTGCCAGCAGCCAAGATTTGACGAGCAATCAGCCCCAGCATTTT.

This clonotype has ten or more counts. V gene TRBV28 combines with J gene TRBJ2-7; D may be TRBD1 (6 bases). Germline V gene sequence: CDR1 MDHEN, CDR2 SYDVKM. The ends were cut back, 7 bases at V and 4 bases at J, with 14 bases in the middle. This CDR3 is built from 13 residues. CDR3 in DNA: TGTGCCAGCACGCGGACAGCTCTTTACGAGCAGTACTTC. Translated: CASTRTALYEQYF.

This clonotype appeared many times. This chain joins TRBV20-1 and TRBJ1-1; TRBD1 might be the D (5 bases). This CDR3 has 13 amino acids. Trimming left V 1 base short and J 3 bases short, with 9 bases between. Germline V gene sequence: CDR1 DFQATT, CDR2 SNEGSKA (reference sequence). CDR3 in amino acids: CSARGTRDTEAFF. The CDR3 coding sequence is TGCAGTGCTAGAGGGACCAGGGACACTGAAGCTTTCTTT.

This clonotype was observed a handful of times. The J gene is TRBJ2-1, the V gene TRBV7-9; maybe TRBD2 (5 bases). This CDR3 comprises 14 residues. V was trimmed by 3 bases and J by 6 bases, leaving 12 bases between them. Per the germline V gene, CDR1 is SEHNR and CDR2 is FQNEAQ (reference sequence). CDR3 nucleotide sequence: TGTGCCAGCAGCTTTGGGCTAGCCGTCAATGAGCAGTTCTTC. It translates to CASSFGLAVNEQFF. Full variable domain (missing parts from reference TRBV7-9 and TRBJ2-1): DTGVSQNPRHKITKRGQNVTFRCDPISEHNRLYWYRQTLGQGPEFLTYFQNEAQLEKSRLLSDRFSAERPKGSFSTLEIQRTEQGDSAMYLCASSFGLAVNEQFFGPGTRLTVL.

The chain couples TRBV4-3 to TRBJ2-3; maybe TRBD2 (5 bases). This CDR3 is built from 16 residues. V lost 0 bases to trimming and J lost 4 bases, with 14 bases between them. In germline, CDR1 is LGHNA, CDR2 YSLEER. The CDR3 nucleotides read TGCGCCAGCAGCCAAGATCTCGTCGGAGGAGCAGATACGCAGTATTTT. Translating it yields CASSQDLVGGADTQYF.

This clonotype has only a few counts. The V gene is TRBV7-2, the J gene TRBJ1-1; no clear D. The CDR3 runs 13 residues. V was pared by 1 base and J by 0 bases, with 3 bases between. Germline-derived CDR1 and CDR2 are SGHTA and FQGNSA. CDR3 loop: CASSLGMNTEAFF. In nucleotides, the CDR3 is TGTGCCAGCAGCTTAGGAATGAACACTGAAGCTTTCTTT.

The sample holds many counts of this clonotype. The chain links TRBV20-1 to TRBJ1-1, with D perhaps TRBD1 (5 bases). The CDR3 loop spans 12 amino acids. V was shortened by 0 bases and J by 4 bases, with 6 bases between the two germline ends. Germline CDR1 and CDR2: DFQATT and SNEGSKA (reference sequence). The CDR3 reads CSARDGGTEAFF. CDR3 in DNA: TGCAGTGCTAGAGATGGGGGCACTGAAGCTTTCTTT.

This clonotype was seen at least ten times. The chain employs TRBV7-9 and TRBJ1-4; unclear D gene. With 3 bases removed from V and 2 bases from J, the gap between germline ends came to 7 bases. Per germline, CDR1 SEHNR and CDR2 FQNEAQ (reference sequence). The CDR3 runs to 14 residues. The chain's CDR3 is CASSFFGTNEKLFF. CDR3 bases: TGTGCCAGCAGCTTCTTTGGTACTAATGAAAAACTGTTTTTT.

This clonotype was counted a few times. The chain links TRBV15 to TRBJ2-1; D may be TRBD2 (5 bases). V gave up 2 bases and J gave up 7 bases, with 9 bases separating them. Looked up from germline, CDR1 is LNHNV and CDR2 is YYDKDF (reference sequence). CDR3 length: 13 amino acids. In DNA form, the CDR3 reads TGTGCCACCAGCAGATCACCGGGGAATGAGCAGTTCTTC. It yields the protein CATSRSPGNEQFF.

The chain joins TRBV7-6 to TRBJ2-1; the match to TRBD1 covers 12 bases. Germline lookup yields CDR1 SGHVS and CDR2 FNYEAQ. The CDR3 is 17 amino acids. V gave up 5 bases and J gave up 5 bases; unmatched junction bases: 10. In nucleotides, the CDR3 is TGTGCCAGCAGCCTTGCGTCCGGGACAGGGGGCCACAATGAGCAGTTCTTC. Translation: CASSLASGTGGHNEQFF.

The chain carries TRBV19 and TRBJ2-7, with D possibly being TRBD2 (7 bases). V lost 5 bases and J 3 bases, leaving 17 bases between the germline ends. The CDR3 loop spans 15 amino acids. Germline CDR1 reads LNHDA; CDR2 reads SQIVND (reference sequence). DNA for the CDR3: TGTGCCAGTAGTCACACGGAGGGGGGGCACTACGAGCAGTACTTC. This gives the protein CASSHTEGGHYEQYF.

The J gene is TRBJ2-2, the V gene TRBV7-3, with D possibly TRBD2 on 7 matching bases. Between the trimmed V and J ends, which lost 2 bases and 6 bases, there was a span of 10 bases. The CDR3 sequence is 14 residues long. CDR1 SGHTA and CDR2 FQGTGA come from the germline V gene. The CDR3 region is CASSLAGAAGELFF. CDR3 DNA sequence: TGTGCCAGCAGCTTAGCGGGGGCCGCCGGGGAGCTGTTTTTT.

V usage is TRBV7-3 and J usage is TRBJ1-3; 7 nucleotides align to TRBD1. The J segment lost 6 bases and the V segment lost 4 bases, leaving 9 bases of the junction unmatched. The CDR3 runs 15 residues. Germline assignment: CDR1 SGHTA and CDR2 FQGTGA. The CDR3, as DNA: TGTGCCAGCAGCTCTAACAGGGGCACAGAAAACACCATATATTTT. Translation gives CASSSNRGTENTIYF.